The 20 T cell receptor beta chains presented below share a single source sample, sequenced in a study of Graves' ophthalmopathy and Graves' hyperthyroidism. RNA transcripts yielded amplified TCR beta CDR3 regions. The first round was an RT-PCR with HTBI primers, and the second round was a multiplex PCR. MiXCR, applied by TCRdb to the multiplex PCR reads, yields one record per CDR3 protein. Of around 600,000 distinct CDR3 sequences listed, about two fifths are singletons. The sequencing sample was made of peripheral blood. These receptors originate from an adult man with Graves' ophthalmopathy.

This clonotype was seen at least ten times. The chain is built from TRBV19 and TRBJ1-1; a possible D gene is TRBD1 (5 bases). CDR3 length: 14 residues. Germline CDR1 is LNHDA and CDR2 is SQIVND (reference sequence). With 5 bases removed from V and 0 bases from J, the gap between germline ends came to 10 bases. CDR3 coding DNA: TGTGCCAGTAGTGCCGACAGAGTGAACACTGAAGCTTTCTTT. This gives the protein CASSADRVNTEAFF.

This clonotype has just a few counts. This chain links TRBV4-3 with TRBJ2-5, with D possibly being TRBD1 or TRBD2 (5 bases each). Germline loops: CDR1 LGHNA, CDR2 YSLEER. This CDR3 spans 16 amino acids. The V gene lost 0 bases and the J gene lost 2 bases, with 13 bases spanning the gap. The CDR3 DNA is TGCGCCAGCAGCCAAGAGCTCGGGGCAGGGCAAGAGACCCAGTACTTC. It is translated as CASSQELGAGQETQYF.

In regard to this clonotype: The junction does not match germline at one end; this may be a read error. The chain has TRBV10-3 and TRBJ2-7; the D is unclear. Germline values: CDR1 ENHRY, CDR2 SYGVKD. The CDR3 loop spans 14 amino acids. The CDR3 DNA is TGTGCCAGCAGTTTTACGGAGAGGATGTACGAGCAGTACTTC. Residues: CASSFTERMYEQYF.

The chain links TRBV5-1 to TRBJ2-5; 11 positions agree with TRBD1. The V gene end was trimmed by 4 bases and the J gene end by 9 bases; junction bases not matched to a gene: 5. Germline lookup yields CDR1 SGHRS and CDR2 YFSETQ. CDR3 length: 13 amino acids. CDR3 bases: TGCGCCAGCAGCATTGGACAGGGGGCCTCCCAGTACTTC. This gives the protein CASSIGQGASQYF.

In regard to this clonotype: A much larger clone differs by one base, so this may be a read error. The chain couples TRBV9 to TRBJ1-1, with a weak D call TRBD1 (6 bases). Looked up from germline, CDR1 is SGDLS and CDR2 is YYNGEE. The CDR3 contains 15 residues. V was clipped by 4 bases and J by 1 base, with 14 bases between them. CDR3 in amino acids: CASSSIGGSNTEAFF. The CDR3 DNA reads TGTGCCAGCAGCAGTATAGGGGGATCGAACACTGAAGCTTTCTTT.

This clonotype has at least ten counts. This chain connects TRBV25-1 to TRBJ1-6, with D possibly TRBD1 on 6 matching bases. The CDR3 spans 16 residues. Looked up from germline, CDR1 is MGHDK and CDR2 is SYGVNS. V gave up 7 bases and J gave up 8 bases, with 21 bases separating them. CDR3 loop: CASTPGQPKRYSPLHF. CDR3 nucleotide sequence: TGTGCCAGCACCCCTGGACAGCCTAAAAGGTATTCACCCCTCCACTTT.

Turning to this clonotype: A read error may explain this, as a much larger clone is one base away. This chain connects TRBV12-3 or TRBV12-4 to TRBJ2-5; the match to TRBD1 covers 8 bases. The CDR3 is 12 residues long. V shed 10 bases and J 4 bases; nucleotides not matched to a gene: 5. The chain's CDR3 is CANGQGRETQYF. The CDR3 nucleotides read TGTGCCAACGGACAGGGACGAGAGACCCAGTACTTC.

As regards this clonotype: This may be a read error: a much more frequent sequence differs by one nucleotide. V gene TRBV2 combines with J gene TRBJ2-7, with 7 positions matching TRBD2. This CDR3 has 13 amino acids. Germline CDR1 and CDR2: SNHLY and FYNNEI. The CDR3 reads CASSGGGLYERYF. CDR3 bases: TGTGCCAGCAGTGGGGGGGGGTTATACGAGCGGTACTTC.

The chain has TRBV7-9 and TRBJ2-5; D is possibly TRBD2 (5 bases). The ends were cut back, 0 bases at V and 5 bases at J, with 16 bases in the middle. Germline V gene lookup returns CDR1 SEHNR and CDR2 FQNEAQ (reference sequence). This CDR3 contains 16 residues. In DNA, the CDR3 is TGTGCCAGCAGCTTAGCGGACGGGAACACGGCTGAGACCCAGTACTTC. Encoded protein: CASSLADGNTAETQYF.

The chain recombines TRBV5-5 with TRBJ2-7; tentative D call: TRBD2 (8 bases). Germline V gene sequence: CDR1 SGHKS, CDR2 YYEKEE (reference sequence). Trimming stripped 4 bases from V and 1 base from J, with 15 bases between. The CDR3 spans 15 residues. CDR3 sequence (DNA): TGTGCCAGCAGCCACAGGGGCGGGGGGTCCTACGAGCAGTACTTC. Residues: CASSHRGGGSYEQYF.

This clonotype came up many times. The chain is built from TRBV7-8 and TRBJ2-7, with 11 bases that match TRBD2. Losses at the gene ends were 4 bases for V and 5 bases for J; bases not matched to a gene: 7. This CDR3 has 15 residues. Germline lookup yields CDR1 SGHVS and CDR2 FQNEAQ. In nucleotides, the CDR3 is TGTGCCAGCAGCTCTGCACTAGCGGGAGACCACGAGCAGTACTTC. Protein product: CASSSALAGDHEQYF.

The sample holds a few counts of this clonotype. The rearrangement joins TRBV20-1 to TRBJ2-7; possible D gene TRBD1, 5 bases. The CDR3 length is 13 residues. V dropped 0 bases and J dropped 6 bases, with 12 bases sitting between them. Per the germline V gene, CDR1 is DFQATT and CDR2 is SNEGSKA (reference sequence). The CDR3 is CSARDRTIGEQYF. The CDR3 DNA reads as TGCAGTGCTAGAGATCGGACAATTGGCGAGCAGTACTTC.

The chain recombines TRBV2 with TRBJ1-5; tentative D call: TRBD1 (5 bases). Trimming cost V 3 bases and J 1 base, with 13 bases left between them. Germline V gives CDR1 SNHLY, CDR2 FYNNEI. CDR3 length: 16 amino acids. This CDR3 is CASSERQGRSNQPQHF. The CDR3 coding sequence is TGTGCCAGCAGTGAGAGGCAGGGTCGGAGCAATCAGCCCCAGCATTTT.

This clonotype has at least ten counts. This chain uses TRBV25-1 with TRBJ2-6; TRBD2 is a possible D gene (7 bases). CDR1 is MGHDK, CDR2 SYGVNS, per germline. The CDR3 extends over 17 amino acids. Trimming removed 7 bases from V and 4 bases from J, with 20 bases in between. The CDR3 nucleotides are TGTGCCAGCATGCCTCCTACAGGGACTACCGGGGCCAACGTCCTGACTTTC. The encoded protein is CASMPPTGTTGANVLTF. Drawing the rest from reference TRBV25-1 and TRBJ2-6, the complete variable domain is EADIYQTPRYLVIGTGKKITLECSQTMGHDKMYWYQQDPGMELHLIHYSYGVNSTEKGDLSSESTVSRIRTEHFPLTLESARPSHTSQYLCASMPPTGTTGANVLTFGAGSRLTVL.

V gene TRBV29-1 combines with J gene TRBJ2-7; 10 bases agree with TRBD2. The DNA end lines up better with TRBJ2-1; the J call may be wrong. There are 14 residues in the CDR3. The germline V gene encodes CDR1 SQVTM and CDR2 ANQGSEA. CDR3 in DNA: TGCAGCGCCCCGCCTAGCGGGAGTTCTCGTGAGCAGTTCTTC. Protein sequence: CSAPPSGSSREQFF.

In this sample, this clonotype turned up many times. The V call is TRBV29-1, the J call TRBJ2-7; 7 nucleotides agree with TRBD2. This CDR3 is 14 amino acids long. With V trimmed by 3 bases and J by 2 bases, 7 bases remained unmatched. Looked up from germline, CDR1 is SQVTM and CDR2 is ANQGSEA. The CDR3 protein is CSVDGSSGTYEQYF. The CDR3 nucleotides read TGCAGCGTTGATGGATCTAGCGGTACCTACGAGCAGTACTTC.

Comment on this clonotype: One end of the junction is discordant with germline, which a read error may explain. The rearrangement links TRBV24-1 to TRBJ1-2, with a weak D call TRBD1 (5 bases). This CDR3 spans 10 amino acids. Per germline, CDR1 KGHDR and CDR2 SFDVKD. The CDR3 is CATIGGGYTF. The CDR3 nucleotides read TGTGCTACCATCGGGGGGGGCTACACCTTC.

The rearrangement links TRBV9 to TRBJ1-2, with TRBD1 identical over 7 bases. This CDR3 is 14 amino acids long. Trimming cost V 0 bases and J 4 bases; bases outside gene matches: 3. CDR1 and CDR2 from the germline V gene are SGDLS and YYNGEE. The CDR3 is CASSVGNRGYGYTF. CDR3 coding DNA: TGTGCCAGCAGCGTAGGGAACAGGGGCTATGGCTACACCTTC.

The rearrangement links TRBV9 to TRBJ2-5; no reliable D call. Germline V lookup: CDR1 SGDLS, CDR2 YYNGEE. The V end was cut by 3 bases, the J end by 2 bases, with 5 bases between. This CDR3 is built from 12 residues. For the CDR3, the DNA is TGTGCCAGCAGCGCAGATCAAGAGACCCAGTACTTC. It encodes CASSADQETQYF.

The V and J genes are TRBV15 and TRBJ1-5, with D possibly being TRBD1 (5 bases). CDR1 and CDR2 from the germline V gene are LNHNV and YYDKDF (reference sequence). With 7 bases removed from V and 5 bases from J, the gap between germline ends came to 15 bases. The CDR3 is 14 amino acids. The CDR3 DNA reads TGTGCCACCAACCTGGGACGGGGAGATCAGCCCCAGCATTTT. It encodes CATNLGRGDQPQHF.